Following are 24 T cell receptor beta chains from one sample sequenced in a study of blood T cell repertoires in COVID-19. TCRdb's table, derived via immunoSEQ multiplex PCR, lists solely in-frame clones and lacks some. The table shows 200,000 to 250,000 clones, with roughly four fifths occurring only once. Sequences were obtained from peripheral blood. The receptor source for this set is a woman between 40 and 50 years old with acute or convalescent COVID-19.

This sequence joins TRBV6-5 and TRBJ2-1; 11 positions agree with TRBD2. The J segment lost 7 bases and the V segment lost 7 bases, leaving 3 bases of the junction unmatched. This CDR3 is 13 amino acids long. Germline-derived CDR1 and CDR2 are MNHEY and SVGAGI. In DNA form, the CDR3 reads TGTGCCAGCAAAACTAGCGGGGGAAATGAGCAGTTCTTC. Translating gives CASKTSGGNEQFF.

V and J are TRBV4-3 and TRBJ2-7, with 11 bases fitting TRBD2. V trimming: 5 bases; J trimming: 5 bases; junction bases outside the gene matches: 8. The CDR3 has 15 amino acids. Germline lookup yields CDR1 LGHNA and CDR2 YSLEER. The CDR3, as DNA: TGCGCCAGCAGCACTCGACTAGCGGGATTCGACGAGCAGTACTTC. This encodes CASSTRLAGFDEQYF.

The genes are TRBV3-1 (or the pseudogene TRBV3-2) and TRBJ1-5; D not resolved. Germline V gives CDR1 LGHDT, CDR2 YNNKEL (reference sequence). This CDR3 has 12 amino acids. Trimming took off 6 bases at V and 7 bases at J, with 10 bases between the two ends. The CDR3 sequence is CASSRGVQPQHF. In DNA form, the CDR3 reads TGTGCCAGCAGTCGCGGAGTACAGCCCCAGCATTTT.

This clone has a handful of counts. This chain connects TRBV2 to TRBJ2-1; D gene uncertain. Trimming removed 4 bases from V and 5 bases from J, with 9 bases in between. The CDR3 totals 13 residues. Germline CDR1 SNHLY, CDR2 FYNNEI. The CDR3: CASSVSQDNEQFF. Here the CDR3 DNA reads TGTGCCAGCAGTGTGAGCCAGGACAATGAGCAGTTCTTC.

This clone was seen a handful of times. In DNA form, the CDR3 reads TGTGCCACCAGCAGACCGGACAGGGGCCTCAATCAGCCCCAGCATTTT. Amino acids: CATSRPDRGLNQPQHF. J is TRBJ1-5 and V is TRBV15, with 9 positions matching TRBD1. Germline values: CDR1 LNHNV, CDR2 YYDKDF (reference sequence). This CDR3 contains 16 residues. The trim removed 2 bases at V and 3 bases at J, leaving 5 bases unmatched.

CDR3 DNA sequence: TGTGCCAGCAGCAGGACCGAACAGCCCAGGGCCCAGTACTTC. Protein sequence: CASSRTEQPRAQYF. The genes are TRBV21-1 and TRBJ2-5; the table's TRBD1 call for D was not verified on the DNA. TRBV21-1 is a listed pseudogene. This CDR3 comprises 14 residues.

V and J are TRBV30 and TRBJ2-1; 8 bases align to TRBD1. Trimming cost V 2 bases and J 7 bases; bases outside gene matches: 7. The CDR3 loop spans 14 amino acids. CDR1 GTSNPN and CDR2 SVGIG come from the germline V gene (reference sequence). The DNA of the CDR3 is TGTGCCTGGAGTACCTGGACAGGGAAGAATGAGCAGTTCTTC. It translates to CAWSTWTGKNEQFF.

This clone was seen a single time. In DNA, the CDR3 is TGTGCCAGCAGCGTAGTATCAGGGAATACAGGCTACACCTTC. Residues: CASSVVSGNTGYTF. The chain is built from TRBV9 and TRBJ1-2; D perhaps matches TRBD1 (5 bases). Germline V lookup: CDR1 SGDLS, CDR2 YYNGEE. The V end was cut by 0 bases, the J end by 8 bases, with 14 bases between. There are 14 residues in the CDR3.

This chain uses TRBV5-5 with TRBJ2-3; TRBD2 matches at 15 bases. Germline V gene data show CDR1 as SGHKS and CDR2 as YYEKEE (reference sequence). The ends lost 4 bases at V and 2 bases at J; junction bases unmatched: 8. The CDR3 has 18 amino acids. Here the CDR3 reads CASSLGLAGGQYTDTQYF. The CDR3 DNA is TGTGCCAGCAGCCTGGGACTAGCGGGAGGTCAATACACAGATACGCAGTATTTT.

V gene TRBV3-1 (or the pseudogene TRBV3-2) combines with J gene TRBJ2-3, with 15 bases aligning to TRBD2. Per germline, CDR1 LGHDT and CDR2 YNNKEL (reference sequence). This CDR3 has 16 residues. With 4 bases clipped from V and 2 bases from J, the junction kept 1 base outside the gene matches. The CDR3 DNA reads TGTGCCAGCAGCCGGACTAGCGGGGGGGCCACAGATACGCAGTATTTT. Residues: CASSRTSGGATDTQYF.

This chain links TRBV30 with TRBJ2-1; D is possibly TRBD2 (6 bases). This CDR3 has 15 residues. The V gene's germline CDR1 is GTSNPN and CDR2 SVGIG (reference sequence). The V end lost 3 bases, the J end lost 0 bases, and 12 bases lay between the germline ends. The CDR3 coding sequence is TGTGCCTGGAGGGCACTAGCCAACTCCTACAATGAGCAGTTCTTC. Translation gives CAWRALANSYNEQFF. The whole variable domain, filled in from reference TRBV30 and TRBJ2-1, reads SQTIHQWPATLVQPVGSPLSLECTVEGTSNPNLYWYRQAAGRGLQLLFYSVGIGQISSEVPQNLSASRPQDRQFILSSKKLLLSDSGFYLCAWRALANSYNEQFFGPGTRLTVL.

CDR3 protein: CASSESVERFSYEQYF. DNA for the CDR3: TGTGCCAGCAGTGAGAGTGTGGAGCGGTTCTCCTACGAGCAGTACTTC. The chain is built from TRBV6-1 and TRBJ2-7; D may be TRBD2 (5 bases). CDR1 is MNHNS and CDR2 is SASEGT in the germline V gene. This CDR3 region has 16 residues. V lost 3 bases and J lost 0, with 15 bases in between.

The chain is built from TRBV29-1 and TRBJ2-1; 8 positions agree with TRBD1. J was trimmed by 7 bases and V by 6 bases; bases with no gene match: 14. This CDR3 contains 15 residues. Germline-derived CDR1 and CDR2 are SQVTM and ANQGSEA. DNA for the CDR3: TGCAGCGTAGATGGACAGGGACGATTAGGGAATGAGCAGTTCTTC. Translation gives CSVDGQGRLGNEQFF.

This chain uses TRBV29-1 with TRBJ2-7; tentative D call: TRBD1 (6 bases). The CDR3 is made up of 13 amino acids. V was cut by 6 bases and J by 1 base, with 13 bases left in between. The germline V gene has CDR1 SQVTM and CDR2 ANQGSEA. The CDR3 reads CSVQRQASYEQYF. CDR3 nucleotides: TGCAGCGTGCAGCGACAGGCGTCCTACGAGCAGTACTTC.

The chain is built from TRBV19 and TRBJ2-6; 8 nucleotides align to TRBD1. CDR1 and CDR2 from the germline V gene are LNHDA and SQIVND (reference sequence). The CDR3 runs 20 residues. J gave up 0 bases and V 4 bases, and 14 bases lay outside the gene matches. CDR3 DNA: TGTGCCAGTAGTAAACGACCGGGACAGGAAATGTACTCTGGGGCCAACGTCCTGACTTTC. Protein product: CASSKRPGQEMYSGANVLTF.

This chain joins TRBV7-9 and TRBJ2-1; TRBD2 matches 9 bases. The germline V gene has CDR1 SEHNR and CDR2 FQNEAQ (reference sequence). The CDR3 consists of 19 residues. The junction had 19 bases not matched to a gene; V was cut back by 4 bases and J by 6 bases. The CDR3 reads CASSSSTRRASGKINEQFF. DNA of the CDR3: TGTGCCAGCAGCTCTTCTACCCGCCGGGCTAGCGGGAAAATCAATGAGCAGTTCTTC.

The genes are TRBV3-1 (or the pseudogene TRBV3-2) and TRBJ2-3, with D uncertain. CDR3 length: 15 residues. In germline, CDR1 is LGHDT, CDR2 YNNKEL (reference sequence). V was cut by 4 bases and J by 2 bases, with 13 bases left in between. CDR3 protein: CASSPRRPNTDTQYF. CDR3 DNA: TGTGCCAGCAGCCCCCGCCGTCCTAACACAGATACGCAGTATTTT.

This chain joins TRBV5-4 and TRBJ2-2; 10 nucleotides match TRBD2. The germline V gene has CDR1 SGHNT and CDR2 YYREEE (reference sequence). The CDR3 is 15 amino acids. J was trimmed by 6 bases and V by 4 bases; bases with no gene match: 6. The CDR3 protein is CASSLLAGEAGELFF. In nucleotides, the CDR3 is TGTGCCAGCAGCCTTCTAGCGGGAGAGGCCGGGGAGCTGTTTTTT.

This sequence joins TRBV21-1 and TRBJ2-5; the table's D call, TRBD1, was not checked against the DNA. TRBV21-1 is recorded as a pseudogene. The CDR3 spans 16 residues. CDR3: CASSKTGQFTKETQYF. The CDR3 bases are TGTGCCAGCAGCAAAACTGGACAGTTTACGAAAGAGACCCAGTACTTC.

This clone was seen just once. This chain links TRBV20-1 with TRBJ2-3; D is uncertain. With 3 bases removed from V and 5 bases from J, the gap between germline ends came to 9 bases. Germline V lookup: CDR1 DFQATT, CDR2 SNEGSKA (reference sequence). The CDR3 runs to 12 residues. The CDR3, as DNA: TGCAGTGCTAGTGGGTTACAAGATACGCAGTATTTT. Its translation is CSASGLQDTQYF.

This rearrangement joins TRBV19 to TRBJ2-3; the match to TRBD2 covers 9 bases. The CDR3 extends over 18 amino acids. CDR1 LNHDA and CDR2 SQIVND come from the germline V gene (reference sequence). The J segment lost 5 bases and the V segment lost 6 bases, leaving 18 bases of the junction unmatched. The CDR3 nucleotides are TGTGCCAGTAGCATAAAGGTGGGCAGCGGGGGGCATGGAGATACGCAGTATTTT. Protein product: CASSIKVGSGGHGDTQYF.

This rearrangement joins TRBV19 to TRBJ1-3; D gene ambiguous. Trimming removed 3 bases from V and 0 bases from J, with 15 bases in between. CDR3 size: 17 residues. CDR1 and CDR2 (germline): LNHDA, SQIVND (reference sequence). The chain's CDR3 is CASSISGYRSSGNTIYF. The CDR3 DNA reads as TGTGCCAGTAGTATTTCGGGTTACCGATCCTCTGGAAACACCATATATTTT.

This clone was recorded once. J is TRBJ1-1 and V is TRBV5-1, with a tentative D call TRBD1 (5 bases). The ends were cut back, 2 bases at V and 4 bases at J, with 15 bases in the middle. The CDR3 is 15 amino acids. The germline CDR1 and CDR2 sequences are SGHRS and YFSETQ. The CDR3 sequence is CASSLGAPLSTEAFF. For the CDR3, the DNA is TGCGCCAGCAGCTTAGGGGCCCCATTGAGCACTGAAGCTTTCTTT.

This clone was observed a single time. The chain recombines TRBV14 with TRBJ2-7, with 10 bases fitting TRBD2. The trim removed 7 bases at V and 3 bases at J, leaving 12 bases unmatched. Looked up from germline, CDR1 is SGHDN and CDR2 is FVKESK. CDR3 length: 16 residues. The CDR3 DNA sequence: TGTGCCAGCACACGAGGGCCAGCGGGGGGGCTCTACGAGCAGTACTTC. It codes for CASTRGPAGGLYEQYF.